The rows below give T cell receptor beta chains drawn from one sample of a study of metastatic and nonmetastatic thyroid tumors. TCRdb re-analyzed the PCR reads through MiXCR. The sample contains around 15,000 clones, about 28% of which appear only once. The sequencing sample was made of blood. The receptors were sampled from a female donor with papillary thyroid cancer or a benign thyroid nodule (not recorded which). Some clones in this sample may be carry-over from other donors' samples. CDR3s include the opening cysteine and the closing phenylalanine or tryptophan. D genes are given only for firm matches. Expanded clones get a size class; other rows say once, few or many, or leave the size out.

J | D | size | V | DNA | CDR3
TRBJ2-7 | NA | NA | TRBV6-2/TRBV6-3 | TGTGCCAGCAGTCCCCGCACGTCCTACGAGCAGTACTTC | CASSPRTSYEQYF
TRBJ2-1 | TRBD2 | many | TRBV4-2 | TGTGCCAGCAGCCCAAGTTGGAGCGGGAGTTGGGACTCCTACAATGAGCAGTTCTTC | CASSPSWSGSWDSYNEQFF
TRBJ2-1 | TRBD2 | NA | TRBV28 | TGTGCCAGCAGTCCTCCGGCTAGCGGTTACAATGAGCAGTTCTTC | CASSPPASGYNEQFF
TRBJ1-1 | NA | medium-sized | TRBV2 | TGTGCCAGCTGGGGGGCCCGGTCTGCTGAAGCTTTCTTT | CASWGARSAEAFF
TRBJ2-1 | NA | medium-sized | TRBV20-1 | TGCAGTGCTAGGCCGGTGACCGACGTCTACAATGAGCAGTTCTTC | CSARPVTDVYNEQFF
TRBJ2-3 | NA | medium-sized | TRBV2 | TGTGCCAGCAGATCATCAGGGGTTGGAGATACGCAGTATTTT | CASRSSGVGDTQYF
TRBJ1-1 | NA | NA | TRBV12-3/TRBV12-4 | TGTGCCAGCAGCCCTCCCCATGGGAGCGGGACTGAAGCTTTCTTT | CASSPPHGSGTEAFF
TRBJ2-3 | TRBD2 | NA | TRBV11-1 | TGTGCCAGTGGCCCCTCACTAGCGGATAGCACATATACGCAGTATTTT | CASGPSLADSTYTQYF
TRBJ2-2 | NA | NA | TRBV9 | TGTGCCAGCAGACCTCCTCGCACACAGGAGCTGTTTTTT | CASRPPRTQELFF
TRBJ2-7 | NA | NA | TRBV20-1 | TGCAGTGCTATGAGGGGTGACGAGCAGTACTTC | CSAMRGDEQYF
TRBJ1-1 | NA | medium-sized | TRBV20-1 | TGCAGTGCGCCGAGGGGGGGTGCGGCAGCAACGCCTGAAGCTTTCTTT | CSAPRGGAAATPEAFF
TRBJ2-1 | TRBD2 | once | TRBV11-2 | TGTGCCAGCATCTTAGGGGCGGGAGTACGGCCCAATGAGCAGTTCTTC | CASILGAGVRPNEQFF
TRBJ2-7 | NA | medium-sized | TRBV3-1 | TGTGCCAGCAGCCAAGATTCCCAAACAGGGCCTGGCGAGCAGTACTTC | CASSQDSQTGPGEQYF
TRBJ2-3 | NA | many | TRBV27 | TGTGCCAGCAGTTTCCGGGGGGATACGCAGTATTTT | CASSFRGDTQYF
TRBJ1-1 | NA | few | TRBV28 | TGTGCCAGCAATATACCGGGACTAAACACTGAAGCTTTCTTT | CASNIPGLNTEAFF
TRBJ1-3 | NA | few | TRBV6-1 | TGTGCCAGCAGTCGCGGACAGCCTGAGGGGGGAAACACCATATATTTT | CASSRGQPEGGNTIYF
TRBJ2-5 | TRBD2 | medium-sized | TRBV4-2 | TGTGCCAGCAGCCAAGATCCCCAGCCCGGGGGGGAGACCCAGTACTTC | CASSQDPQPGGETQYF
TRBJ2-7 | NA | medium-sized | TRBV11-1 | TGTGCCAGCAGCTTCGACTTATCCTACGAGCAGTACTTC | CASSFDLSYEQYF
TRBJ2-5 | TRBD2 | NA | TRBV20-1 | TGCAGTGCTAGAGATCTAGTGACTAGCGGGACCCAAGAGACCCAGTACTTC | CSARDLVTSGTQETQYF
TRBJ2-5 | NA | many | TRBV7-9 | TGTGCCAGCAGAGACGCCGAAGAGACCCAGTACTTC | CASRDAEETQYF
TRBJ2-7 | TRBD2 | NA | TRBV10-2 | TGCGCCGCGGCGGTTCCCTCTGTCGGGGGGTCCTCCTACGAGCAGTACTTC | CAAAVPSVGGSSYEQYF
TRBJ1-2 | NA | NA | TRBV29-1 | TGCAGCGTTGAAGCAGGGGAGCATGGCTACACCTTC | CSVEAGEHGYTF
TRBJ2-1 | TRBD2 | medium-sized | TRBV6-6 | TGTGCCAGCAGTTACAGGGCGGGGGGTAACAATGAGCAGTTCTTC | CASSYRAGGNNEQFF
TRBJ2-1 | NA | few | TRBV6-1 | TGTGCCAGCAGTTTAGTACCTGTAGGCTACAATGAGCAGTTCTTC | CASSLVPVGYNEQFF
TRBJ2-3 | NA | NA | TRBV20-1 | TGCAGTGCTAGAGATCTTCGACGGGGTAGCACAGATACGCAGTATTTT | CSARDLRRGSTDTQYF
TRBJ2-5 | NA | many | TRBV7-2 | TGTGCCAGCAGCCAAGGCCCGGGGCCCCAAGAGACCCAGTACTTC | CASSQGPGPQETQYF
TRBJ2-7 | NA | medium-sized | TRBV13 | TGTGCCAGCAGCCAATACCCCACCCGGGCATCCTACGAGCAGTACTTC | CASSQYPTRASYEQYF
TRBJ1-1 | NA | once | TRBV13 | TGTGCCAGCTCCATCCAAAAGGCCACTGAAGCTTTCTTT | CASSIQKATEAFF
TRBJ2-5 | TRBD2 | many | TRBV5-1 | TGCGCCAGCACGGACCCAGGGAGGGCGGAGACCCAGTACTTC | CASTDPGRAETQYF
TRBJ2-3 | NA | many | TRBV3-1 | TGTGCCAGCAGCCAAGAACCCACAGATACGCAGTATTTT | CASSQEPTDTQYF
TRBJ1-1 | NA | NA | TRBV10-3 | TGTGCCATCAGTGAGGGAGGCAGGGCTGGAGAAGCTTTCTTT | CAISEGGRAGEAFF
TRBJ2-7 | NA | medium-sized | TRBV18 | TGTGCCAGCTCCCCCAACGTGGGCGGATCCTACGAGCAGTACTTC | CASSPNVGGSYEQYF
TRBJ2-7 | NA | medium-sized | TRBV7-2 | TGTGCCAGCAGGTCCCTTGACGCCTCCCACGAGCAGTACTTC | CASRSLDASHEQYF
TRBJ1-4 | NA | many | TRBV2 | TGTGCCGGAGGGACGGCAACTAATGAAAAACTGTTTTTT | CAGGTATNEKLFF
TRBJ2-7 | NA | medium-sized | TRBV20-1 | TGCAGTGCTAGGGCGGATTCCTACGAGCAGTACTTC | CSARADSYEQYF